This entry describes one T cell receptor (beta chain). The protocol was immunoSEQ multiplex PCR, while the TCRdb copy is restricted to in-frame clones and leaves out a portion. Altogether around 140,000 clones are present, 70% to 90% being singletons, with the ten largest covering approximately 2.5%. This sample stems from a study of blood T cell repertoires in COVID-19. About the study: Some COVID-19 samples were acute and others convalescent; all came from the United States, Italy and Spain.

Losses at the gene ends were 4 bases for V and 7 bases for J; bases not matched to a gene: 7. The CDR3 has 14 residues. Germline CDR1 and CDR2: MNHEY and SVGAGI. The sequenced sample was peripheral blood. The rearrangement links TRBV6-5 to TRBJ1-2; 9 nucleotides match TRBD1. The receptor comes from a human donor with acute or convalescent COVID-19. The donor label of this sample is uncertain. The CDR3 region is CASSSQGQGTGYTF. DNA for the CDR3: TGTGCCAGCAGTTCGCAGGGACAGGGTACTGGCTACACCTTC.